This is a list of T cell receptor beta chains from one sample in a study of blood T cell repertoires in COVID-19. Assay used: immunoSEQ multiplex PCR; TCRdb lists only in-frame clones, some missing. The table has about 270,000 clones, around 90% seen once; the top ten hold about 4%. Sequenced sample: PBMCs or T cells enriched from blood (not recorded which). The receptors were gathered from a woman aged 25 to 39 with acute COVID-19. CDR3s include the opening cysteine and the closing phenylalanine or tryptophan. Each record gives: CDR3 DNA, CDR3 protein, clone size, V gene, J gene, D gene. A D gene is named only where the DNA matches it firmly. Rows may omit the clone size; those that give it use once, few, many or a size class.

CDR3nt: TGTGCCACCAGCAGAGAGAGGGCTAGCACAGATACGCAGTATTTT
CDR3aa: CATSRERASTDTQYF
abundance: -
v_gene: TRBV15
j_gene: TRBJ2-3
d_gene: -

CDR3nt: TGTGCCAGCGGTGAGGGATCCTACGAGCAGTACTTC
CDR3aa: CASGEGSYEQYF
abundance: once
v_gene: TRBV7-9
j_gene: TRBJ2-7
d_gene: -

CDR3nt: TGTGCCAGCAGGGAACCGGGACAGATCTCTGGGGCCAACGTCCTGACTTTC
CDR3aa: CASREPGQISGANVLTF
abundance: -
v_gene: TRBV5-4
j_gene: TRBJ2-6
d_gene: TRBD1

CDR3nt: TGTGCCAGCAGTTTATTGTGGGGCCGAGGACAGGGGGGTTCACCCCTCCACTTT
CDR3aa: CASSLLWGRGQGGSPLHF
abundance: -
v_gene: TRBV27
j_gene: TRBJ1-6
d_gene: TRBD1

CDR3nt: TGCGCCAGCAGCCCCAGCGGGAGTACTAACGAGCAGTACTTC
CDR3aa: CASSPSGSTNEQYF
abundance: -
v_gene: TRBV5-1
j_gene: TRBJ2-7
d_gene: TRBD2

CDR3nt: TGTGCCAGCAGAAGTCCGGGACTAGCGGGAGGTGAGCAGTTCTTC
CDR3aa: CASRSPGLAGGEQFF
abundance: -
v_gene: TRBV7-8
j_gene: TRBJ2-1
d_gene: TRBD2

CDR3nt: TGTGCCAGCAGACGACAGGGGCCTTACAATGAGCAGTTCTTC
CDR3aa: CASRRQGPYNEQFF
abundance: -
v_gene: TRBV2
j_gene: TRBJ2-1
d_gene: TRBD1

CDR3nt: TGTGCCAGCATGACAGGGGGAGAGACCCAGTACTTC
CDR3aa: CASMTGGETQYF
abundance: -
v_gene: TRBV2
j_gene: TRBJ2-5
d_gene: TRBD1

CDR3nt: TGTGCCAGCAGCCAGGACAGGGGTGAGCAGTTCTTC
CDR3aa: CASSQDRGEQFF
abundance: -
v_gene: TRBV7-6
j_gene: TRBJ2-1
d_gene: TRBD1

CDR3nt: TGTGCCAGTAGTACTTCTCTAGCCGGGGGCCAAGAGACCCAGTACTTC
CDR3aa: CASSTSLAGGQETQYF
abundance: -
v_gene: TRBV19
j_gene: TRBJ2-5
d_gene: -

CDR3nt: TGTGCCAGCAGCCCTAGCGGGAGTGGTTACAATGAGCAGTTCTTC
CDR3aa: CASSPSGSGYNEQFF
abundance: -
v_gene: TRBV7-7
j_gene: TRBJ2-1
d_gene: TRBD2

CDR3nt: TGTGCCAGTAGTCCCCAGGAGACAGACCCAACTAATGAAAAACTGTTTTTT
CDR3aa: CASSPQETDPTNEKLFF
abundance: -
v_gene: TRBV19
j_gene: TRBJ1-4
d_gene: -

CDR3nt: TGTGCCAGCAGTTCCACGGGGACAAACACTGAAGCTTTCTTT
CDR3aa: CASSSTGTNTEAFF
abundance: -
v_gene: TRBV6-4
j_gene: TRBJ1-1
d_gene: -

CDR3nt: TGTGCCAGCAGCGCTGGGACAGGCCCAAACACCGGGGAGCTGTTTTTT
CDR3aa: CASSAGTGPNTGELFF
abundance: once
v_gene: TRBV7-6
j_gene: TRBJ2-2
d_gene: TRBD1

CDR3nt: TGTGCCATCAGTGGCACGGTACTACGGAACACTGAAGCTTTCTTT
CDR3aa: CAISGTVLRNTEAFF
abundance: -
v_gene: TRBV10-3
j_gene: TRBJ1-1
d_gene: -

CDR3nt: TGTGCCAGCAGCTTGATAGCGGGAGGGCCCTACAATGAGCAGTTCTTC
CDR3aa: CASSLIAGGPYNEQFF
abundance: -
v_gene: TRBV5-4
j_gene: TRBJ2-1
d_gene: TRBD2

CDR3nt: TGTGCCAGCAGCCCCTTAGCGGGATACGGAACAGATACGCAGTATTTT
CDR3aa: CASSPLAGYGTDTQYF
abundance: -
v_gene: TRBV7-3
j_gene: TRBJ2-3
d_gene: TRBD2

CDR3nt: TGCGCCAGCAGCCGCCTCCTCCCCGTCATTAGGGGCGATGAGCAGTTCTTC
CDR3aa: CASSRLLPVIRGDEQFF
abundance: -
v_gene: TRBV4-1
j_gene: TRBJ2-1
d_gene: -

CDR3nt: TGTGCCAGCAGTTCTGAGGCGAACACTGAAGCTTTCTTT
CDR3aa: CASSSEANTEAFF
abundance: -
v_gene: TRBV2
j_gene: TRBJ1-1
d_gene: -

CDR3nt: TGTGCCCAGAACATAGGGAGACTAGCGGGAGTTGTCAATGAGCAGTTCTTC
CDR3aa: CAQNIGRLAGVVNEQFF
abundance: -
v_gene: TRBV10-3
j_gene: TRBJ2-1
d_gene: TRBD2

CDR3nt: TGTGCCAGCTCACCACGGCAGGGGGTCTACGAGCAGTACTTC
CDR3aa: CASSPRQGVYEQYF
abundance: -
v_gene: TRBV18
j_gene: TRBJ2-7
d_gene: TRBD1

CDR3nt: TGTGCCAGCAGCGTCTCCGGGGGCGGGAGTTACAATGAGCAGTTCTTC
CDR3aa: CASSVSGGGSYNEQFF
abundance: -
v_gene: TRBV9
j_gene: TRBJ2-1
d_gene: -

CDR3nt: TGTGCCAGCAGTTTATCAAGTGTTGGGCTCTATGGCTACACCTTC
CDR3aa: CASSLSSVGLYGYTF
abundance: -
v_gene: TRBV28
j_gene: TRBJ1-2
d_gene: -

CDR3nt: TGTGCCAGCAGTTACCGTACAGGGCTCCAAGAGACCCAGTACTTC
CDR3aa: CASSYRTGLQETQYF
abundance: -
v_gene: TRBV6-6
j_gene: TRBJ2-5
d_gene: -

CDR3nt: TGTGCCACCAGAAGCCCCGGGACAGGGAATTCACCCCTCCACTTT
CDR3aa: CATRSPGTGNSPLHF
abundance: -
v_gene: TRBV27
j_gene: TRBJ1-6
d_gene: TRBD1

CDR3nt: TGTGCCAGCAGTGGACTAGCGGTTCGCGAGGCAGATACGCAGTATTTT
CDR3aa: CASSGLAVREADTQYF
abundance: -
v_gene: TRBV27
j_gene: TRBJ2-3
d_gene: TRBD2

CDR3nt: TGTGCCAGCAGAACTCCCCTAAAAACTAGCGGGAGCACAGATACGCAGTATTTT
CDR3aa: CASRTPLKTSGSTDTQYF
abundance: -
v_gene: TRBV27
j_gene: TRBJ2-3
d_gene: TRBD2

CDR3nt: TGTGCCAGCAGCTTGACAGGGGGGAGCAATCAGCCCCAGCATTTT
CDR3aa: CASSLTGGSNQPQHF
abundance: -
v_gene: TRBV7-2
j_gene: TRBJ1-5
d_gene: TRBD1

CDR3nt: TGCGCCAGCAGCTTGGAACAGCTCACAGATACGCAGTATTTT
CDR3aa: CASSLEQLTDTQYF
abundance: -
v_gene: TRBV5-1
j_gene: TRBJ2-3
d_gene: -

CDR3nt: TGTGCCTGGGAGACTGTCCCGCCCTCGAGAGGCTACACCTTC
CDR3aa: CAWETVPPSRGYTF
abundance: -
v_gene: TRBV30
j_gene: TRBJ1-2
d_gene: -

CDR3nt: TGTGCCATCAGCCCGGGACTTTCAGCCACCGGGGAGCTGTTTTTT
CDR3aa: CAISPGLSATGELFF
abundance: once
v_gene: TRBV10-3
j_gene: TRBJ2-2
d_gene: -

CDR3nt: TGTGCCAGCAGCCAAACCGGGGTCGACGAAAACATTCAGTACTTC
CDR3aa: CASSQTGVDENIQYF
abundance: -
v_gene: TRBV7-9
j_gene: TRBJ2-4
d_gene: -

CDR3nt: TGTGCCAGCTCGCCTAGCGTAGTTGCGCCCTACGAGCAGTACTTC
CDR3aa: CASSPSVVAPYEQYF
abundance: -
v_gene: TRBV18
j_gene: TRBJ2-7
d_gene: -

CDR3nt: TGTGCCAGCAGCTTATTTCGGGCTAGCGGGACAACCTACAATGAGCAGTTCTTC
CDR3aa: CASSLFRASGTTYNEQFF
abundance: -
v_gene: TRBV7-3
j_gene: TRBJ2-1
d_gene: TRBD2

CDR3nt: TGCGCCAGCAGCCAAGACAGGGGAGATGGCTACACCTTC
CDR3aa: CASSQDRGDGYTF
abundance: -
v_gene: TRBV4-3
j_gene: TRBJ1-2
d_gene: -

CDR3nt: TGTGCCAGCAGCTGGACAGTAGAGAATGAGCAGTTCTTC
CDR3aa: CASSWTVENEQFF
abundance: -
v_gene: TRBV14
j_gene: TRBJ2-1
d_gene: -

CDR3nt: TGCGCCAGCAGCTTCACGGCAGGGTCTTCCTACGAGCAGTACTTC
CDR3aa: CASSFTAGSSYEQYF
abundance: -
v_gene: TRBV5-1
j_gene: TRBJ2-7
d_gene: -